The 26 T cell receptor beta chains in this list originate from one sample, sequenced in a study of T cell repertoires in cytomegalovirus infection. MiXCR, run by TCRdb on the reads, gives a single entry per CDR3 protein. The table has fewer than 85,000 distinct CDR3 sequences, around half seen once. Antigens of these TCRs are unknown. This sample comprised CD8+ T cells from cultured PBMCs, obtained from culture after CMV antigen stimulation. The source of these receptors is a human donor in good health (CMV status not recorded). Some clones in this sample may be carry-over from other donors' samples.

At least ten counts were recorded for this clonotype. The chain combines TRBV10-2 with TRBJ2-1; D unresolved. V lost 6 bases, J lost 4 bases, and 4 bases lay in between. Per germline, CDR1 WSHSY and CDR2 SAAADI. CDR3 length: 11 amino acids. The CDR3 DNA reads as TGCGCCAGCAGATTATACAATGAGCAGTTCTTC. Protein sequence: CASRLYNEQFF.

The rearrangement links TRBV27 to TRBJ2-3; TRBD1 aligns across 10 bases. The CDR3 totals 17 residues. The V and J ends lost 5 bases and 1 base, in that order; junction bases with no gene match: 9. Germline CDR1 reads MNHEY; CDR2 reads SMNVEV (reference sequence). The CDR3 DNA reads as TGTGCCAGCAGTCCATGGGGGGGACAGGGGCGCACAGATACGCAGTATTTT. Translating it yields CASSPWGGQGRTDTQYF.

Many counts were recorded for this clonotype. The chain has TRBV7-9 and TRBJ1-5; D is perhaps TRBD1 (5 bases). The ends were cut back, 7 bases at V and 3 bases at J, with 10 bases in the middle. Germline CDR1 is SEHNR and CDR2 is FQNEAQ (reference sequence). The CDR3 sequence is 13 residues long. CDR3 DNA sequence: TGTGCCAGCAACCAGGGATTCAATCAGCCCCAGCATTTT. It yields the protein CASNQGFNQPQHF.

The rearrangement uses TRBV6-5 and TRBJ1-6, with TRBD1 as a possible D gene (6 bases). The CDR3 loop spans 16 amino acids. V lost 0 bases to trimming and J lost 9 bases, with 15 bases between them. Germline-derived CDR1 and CDR2 are MNHEY and SVGAGI. CDR3 DNA: TGTGCCAGCAGTTACTCACAGGGTGATTCCAGTTCACCCCTCCACTTT. Protein: CASSYSQGDSSSPLHF.

This rearrangement joins TRBV6-5 to TRBJ1-3; the D gene is possibly TRBD1 (5 bases). The ends were cut back, 5 bases at V and 0 bases at J, with 23 bases in the middle. CDR1 MNHEY and CDR2 SVGAGI come from the germline V gene. This CDR3 region has 19 residues. CDR3 residues: CASSPERALQVSSGNTIYF. CDR3 sequence (DNA): TGTGCCAGCAGTCCCGAACGCGCACTACAGGTTTCCTCTGGAAACACCATATATTTT.

In its sample, this clonotype was seen a few times. The gene calls are TRBV7-6 and TRBJ1-6, with 8 bases fitting TRBD1. Germline assignment: CDR1 SGHVS and CDR2 FNYEAQ. CDR3 length equals 15 residues. The J segment lost 9 bases and the V segment lost 5 bases, leaving 9 bases of the junction unmatched. The CDR3 reads CASSKDRVERSPLHF. In nucleotides, the CDR3 is TGTGCCAGCAGCAAGGACAGGGTGGAGCGTTCACCCCTCCACTTT.

This clonotype was counted between two and nine times. The chain carries TRBV12-3 or TRBV12-4 and TRBJ1-2, with unresolved D. Trimming took off 2 bases at V and 0 bases at J, with 16 bases between the two ends. The CDR3 is 17 residues long. The CDR3, as DNA: TGTGCCAGCAGTTTACACCGCCGGGGTCTAGCTAACTATGGCTACACCTTC. Protein: CASSLHRRGLANYGYTF.

The table lists this clonotype with many counts. This chain links TRBV7-9 with TRBJ2-7, with 8 bases fitting TRBD1. The V segment lost 4 bases and the J segment 5 bases; nucleotides outside the gene matches: 10. The CDR3 runs 15 residues. Germline lookup yields CDR1 SEHNR and CDR2 FQNEAQ (reference sequence). DNA of the CDR3: TGTGCCAGCAGCTCCTCAGACAGGGGTAAGAACGAGCAGTACTTC. Its translation is CASSSSDRGKNEQYF.

This clonotype was picked up a small number of times. The genes are TRBV4-2 and TRBJ2-2; D gene ambiguous. The CDR3 is 12 residues long. V shed 0 bases and J shed 6 bases, with 2 bases lying between them. Per germline, CDR1 LGHNA and CDR2 YNFKEQ. The CDR3 protein is CASSQEAGELFF. CDR3 DNA sequence: TGTGCCAGCAGCCAAGAGGCCGGGGAGCTGTTTTTT.

About this clonotype itself: An end of the junction differs from the germline gene, which may be a read error. The gene calls are TRBV4-1 and TRBJ1-6, with D possibly matching TRBD1 (6 bases). The CDR3 has 15 amino acids. Germline V CDR1 and CDR2: MGHRA, YSYEKL. The CDR3 nucleotides are TGTGCCAGCAGCCAAGACAGGACCATGTATTCACCCCTCCACTTT. Amino acid sequence: CASSQDRTMYSPLHF.

Only a few counts were recorded for this clonotype. The chain is built from TRBV12-3 or TRBV12-4 and TRBJ2-3; D may be TRBD1 (6 bases). Trimming pared 0 bases from V and 1 base from J, leaving 8 bases between. The CDR3 loop spans 15 amino acids. The CDR3 spells CASSLAGGRTDTQYF. Here the CDR3 DNA reads TGTGCCAGCAGTTTAGCTGGGGGCCGCACAGATACGCAGTATTTT.

This clonotype was observed a handful of times. This chain connects TRBV7-6 to TRBJ2-7; 7 positions match TRBD2. The junction had 0 bases not matched to a gene; V was cut back by 1 base and J by 3 bases. The germline CDR1 and CDR2 sequences are SGHVS and FNYEAQ. This CDR3 has 13 residues. The DNA of the CDR3 is TGTGCCAGCAGCTTAGGGGAGGGCTACGAGCAGTACTTC. It codes for CASSLGEGYEQYF. Looking up the rest from reference TRBV7-6 and TRBJ2-7 gives the full variable domain: GAGVSQSPRYKVTKRGQDVALRCDPISGHVSLYWYRQALGQGPEFLTYFNYEAQQDKSGLPNDRFSAERPEGSISTLTIQRTEQRDSAMYRCASSLGEGYEQYFGPGTRLTVT.

The chain recombines TRBV6-5 with TRBJ1-3; D is perhaps TRBD1 (5 bases). The germline CDR1 and CDR2 sequences are MNHEY and SVGAGI. The CDR3 has 14 residues. Trimming removed 8 bases from V and 0 bases from J, with 11 bases in between. The DNA of the CDR3 is TGTGCCAGCGCCGGGGACGGCTCTGGAAACACCATATATTTT. This sequence encodes CASAGDGSGNTIYF.

The V and J genes are TRBV15 and TRBJ1-3, with D hard to call. V lost 3 bases and J 0 bases, leaving 9 bases between the germline ends. Germline lookup yields CDR1 LNHNV and CDR2 YYDKDF (reference sequence). There are 15 residues in the CDR3. CDR3 amino acids: CATSRKANSGNTIYF. CDR3 nucleotides: TGTGCCACCAGCAGGAAGGCCAACTCTGGAAACACCATATATTTT.

The chain employs TRBV15 and TRBJ2-6, with 11 bases aligning to TRBD1. This CDR3 is built from 18 residues. Losses at the gene ends were 4 bases for V and 4 bases for J; bases not matched to a gene: 9. Germline V gene data show CDR1 as LNHNV and CDR2 as YYDKDF (reference sequence). This CDR3 is CATSNYRDRGTGANVLTF. The CDR3 DNA sequence: TGTGCCACCAGCAATTATCGGGACAGGGGGACGGGGGCCAACGTCCTGACTTTC.

The genes are TRBV14 and TRBJ2-5; 7 bases agree with TRBD1. The germline gives CDR1 SGHDN, CDR2 FVKESK. The CDR3 extends over 14 amino acids. Trimming removed 4 bases from V and 5 bases from J; junction bases left unmatched: 7. DNA for the CDR3: TGTGCCAGCAGCCTAGGGGGCCGCCGGGAGACCCAGTACTTC. Translating gives CASSLGGRRETQYF. Full variable domain (remainder filled in from reference TRBV14 and TRBJ2-5): EAGVTQFPSHSVIEKGQTVTLRCDPISGHDNLYWYRRVMGKEIKFLLHFVKESKQDESGMPNNRFLAERTGGTYSTLKVQPAELEDSGVYFCASSLGGRRETQYFGPGTRLLVL.

This clonotype was seen more than once but under ten times. V usage is TRBV7-6 and J usage is TRBJ1-1; 7 nucleotides line up with TRBD1. The V and J ends lost 1 base and 10 bases, in that order; junction bases with no gene match: 0. Germline loops: CDR1 SGHVS, CDR2 FNYEAQ. CDR3 length: 11 amino acids. The CDR3 DNA reads as TGTGCCAGCAGCTTAGACAGGGGAGCTTTCTTT. It translates to CASSLDRGAFF.

This rearrangement joins TRBV19 to TRBJ2-7, with D perhaps TRBD1 (6 bases). This CDR3 region has 14 residues. CDR1 and CDR2 (germline): LNHDA, SQIVND (reference sequence). Trimming removed 7 bases from V and 1 base from J, with 14 bases in between. Written as DNA, the CDR3 is TGTGCCAGTACCCCAGGGGTGAGATCCTACGAGCAGTACTTC. Amino acid sequence: CASTPGVRSYEQYF.

The gene calls are TRBV2 and TRBJ2-3; no definite D call. The CDR3 runs 15 residues. Trimming removed 1 base at V and 0 bases at J, with 8 bases between. Germline-derived CDR1 and CDR2 are SNHLY and FYNNEI. CDR3 bases: TGTGCCAGCAGTGAAGGGCAAGCTAGCACAGATACGCAGTATTTT. Translating it yields CASSEGQASTDTQYF. Combining the CDR3 with reference TRBV2 and TRBJ2-3 gives the whole variable domain EPEVTQTPSHQVTQMGQEVILRCVPISNHLYFYWYRQILGQKVEFLVSFYNNEISEKSEIFDDQFSVERPDGSNFTLKIRSTKLEDSAMYFCASSEGQASTDTQYFGPGTRLTVL.

This clonotype has only a few counts. V and J are TRBV10-3 and TRBJ1-2; 7 bases are shared with TRBD1. This CDR3 contains 17 residues. The V segment lost 10 bases and the J segment 0 bases; nucleotides outside the gene matches: 17. Germline V CDR1 and CDR2: ENHRY, SYGVKD. This chain's CDR3 is CATILNVPDRANYGYTF. Written as DNA, the CDR3 is TGTGCCACCATTCTCAATGTCCCAGACAGGGCTAACTATGGCTACACCTTC.

A remark on this clonotype: One end of the junction varies from germline; a read error may be responsible. The chain is built from TRBV7-6 and TRBJ2-5; D is possibly TRBD2 (6 bases). The germline CDR1 and CDR2 sequences are SGHVS and FNYEAQ. The CDR3 extends over 15 amino acids. CDR3 coding DNA: TGTGCTAGCAGCTTAGACGCGGGGCAGCAAGAGACCCAGTACTTC. Translated: CASSLDAGQQETQYF. Drawing the rest from reference TRBV7-6 and TRBJ2-5, the complete variable domain is GAGVSQSPRYKVTKRGQDVALRCDPISGHVSLYWYRQALGQGPEFLTYFNYEAQQDKSGLPNDRFSAERPEGSISTLTIQRTEQRDSAMYRCASSLDAGQQETQYFGPGTRLLVL.

The V gene is TRBV27, the J gene TRBJ2-5; 7 bases fit TRBD1. The CDR3 runs to 17 residues. The V gene's germline CDR1 is MNHEY and CDR2 SMNVEV (reference sequence). Losses at the gene ends were 1 base for V and 7 bases for J; bases not matched to a gene: 15. The CDR3 nucleotides are TGTGCCAGCAGTTTATATAATCCTCGGGACAGTCCTCGGACCCAGTACTTC. It yields the protein CASSLYNPRDSPRTQYF.

The chain is built from TRBV7-6 and TRBJ2-2; no firm D call. V gave up 0 bases and J gave up 9 bases, with 8 bases separating them. Germline loops: CDR1 SGHVS, CDR2 FNYEAQ. The CDR3 extends over 13 amino acids. CDR3 loop: CASSLAGLRELFF. CDR3 sequence (DNA): TGTGCCAGCAGCTTAGCTGGGCTCAGGGAGCTGTTTTTT.

This clonotype was recorded a few times. The V gene is TRBV7-3, the J gene TRBJ2-1; D call uncertain. CDR1 is SGHTA, CDR2 FQGTGA, per germline. Trimming removed 5 bases at V and 5 bases at J, with 10 bases between. The CDR3 has 13 amino acids. DNA for the CDR3: TGTGCCAGCAGCGGCAGAGATAACAATGAGCAGTTCTTC. Amino acid sequence: CASSGRDNNEQFF.

The V and J genes are TRBV7-3 and TRBJ2-7; 11 bases agree with TRBD1. Germline-derived CDR1 and CDR2 are SGHTA and FQGTGA. J lost 5 bases, V lost 5 bases, and 8 bases had no gene match. This CDR3 spans 15 amino acids. The CDR3 sequence is CASSATGQGADEQYF. The CDR3 nucleotides read TGTGCCAGCAGCGCTACTGGACAGGGGGCCGACGAGCAGTACTTC.

The CDR3 DNA reads as TGTGCCAGTAGTAAGTGGACCGGGGAGCTGTTTTTT. Translation gives CASSKWTGELFF. The V gene is TRBV19, the J gene TRBJ2-2, with no clear D. Germline V lookup: CDR1 LNHDA, CDR2 SQIVND (reference sequence). The CDR3 length is 12 residues. V was shortened by 4 bases and J by 5 bases, with 5 bases between the two germline ends.